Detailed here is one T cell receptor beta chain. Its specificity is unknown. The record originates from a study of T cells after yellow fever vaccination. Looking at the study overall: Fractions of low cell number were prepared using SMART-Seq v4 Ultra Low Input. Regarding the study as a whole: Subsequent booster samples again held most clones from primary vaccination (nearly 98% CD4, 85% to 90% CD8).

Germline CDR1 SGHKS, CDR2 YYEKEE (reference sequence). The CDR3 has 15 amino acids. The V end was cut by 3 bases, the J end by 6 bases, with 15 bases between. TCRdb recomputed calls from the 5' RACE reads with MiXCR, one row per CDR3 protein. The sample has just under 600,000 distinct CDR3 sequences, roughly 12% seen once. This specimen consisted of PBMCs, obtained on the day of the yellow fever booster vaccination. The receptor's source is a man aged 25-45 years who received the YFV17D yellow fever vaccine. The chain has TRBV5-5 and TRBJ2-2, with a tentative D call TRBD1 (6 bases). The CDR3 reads CASSYRQAVPGELFF. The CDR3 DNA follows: TGTGCCAGCAGCTATAGACAGGCCGTCCCCGGGGAGCTGTTTTTT.